These 4 T cell receptor beta chains came from one sample sequenced in a study of OX40 agonist ivuxolimab in advanced cancers. The data were produced by immunoSEQ multiplex PCR, yet TCRdb's version contains in-frame clones alone and is incomplete. The sample lists about 14,000 clones; about 81% were seen once. This specimen was CD4+ or CD8+ T cells sorted from blood, taken in a trial of the OX40 agonist ivuxolimab. The receptors were gathered from an adult with an advanced solid tumor such as melanoma, head and neck, liver or kidney cancer.

In this sample, this clone turned up a few times. The CDR3: CASSLEHLSGNTIYF. DNA of the CDR3: TGTGCCAGCAGCTTAGAGCACCTCTCTGGAAACACCATATATTTT. This sequence joins TRBV7-8 and TRBJ1-3; no reliable D call. CDR1 SGHVS and CDR2 FQNEAQ come from the germline V gene. Trimming cost V 1 base and J 0 bases, with 7 bases left between them. CDR3 size: 15 residues.

This clone came up a few times. The V and J genes are TRBV7-2 and TRBJ2-5; D might be TRBD2 (6 bases). CDR3 length: 13 residues. The germline V gene has CDR1 SGHTA and CDR2 FQGNSA. V lost 0 bases and J lost 4, with 6 bases in between. CDR3 DNA: TGTGCCAGCAGCTTAGCCGGGGGAGAGACCCAGTACTTC. This gives the protein CASSLAGGETQYF.

Details on this clone: In the same sample, other DNA sequences code for this CDR3. V usage is TRBV7-8 and J usage is TRBJ2-7; D is ambiguous. Deletions cut 3 bases from V and 4 bases from J, with 7 bases between. Germline CDR1 is SGHVS and CDR2 is FQNEAQ. The CDR3 runs to 12 residues. The CDR3 nucleotides read TGTGCCAGCAGCTTGGGCGCTTACGAGCAGTACTTC. Protein sequence: CASSLGAYEQYF.

This rearrangement joins TRBV5-5 to TRBJ2-2; D might be TRBD1 (6 bases). This CDR3 is built from 16 residues. Germline V gene sequence: CDR1 SGHKS, CDR2 YYEKEE (reference sequence). Trimming took off 0 bases at V and 0 bases at J, with 9 bases between the two ends. In DNA, the CDR3 is TGTGCCAGCAGCTTGGGGTACAGGGCGAACACCGGGGAGCTGTTTTTT. Amino acid sequence: CASSLGYRANTGELFF.